These T cell receptor beta chains were read from a single sample in a study of cytomegalovirus exposure and HLA in healthy donors. Here immunoSEQ multiplex PCR was the method, and the copy in TCRdb shows in-frame clones only, minus some. The sample gives 100,000 to 130,000 clones, over 70% of which show up once; 2% to 2.5% is in the top ten. The sample taken for sequencing was PBMCs. The receptors were gathered from a man aged 25 to 40 in good health and CMV-seronegative. Each CDR3 is given with its conserved first and last residue. D genes are given only for firm matches. Expanded clones get a size class; other rows say once, few or many, or leave the size out.

size,D,V,J,length,CDR3,DNA
.,.,TRBV27,TRBJ2-7,18,CASSLSGEFRSFSYEQYF,TGTGCCAGCAGTTTATCGGGAGAATTCAGGTCTTTCTCCTACGAGCAGTACTTC
.,TRBD1,TRBV11-2,TRBJ2-7,18,CASSPPRRGRKGSYEQYF,TGTGCCAGCAGCCCCCCTCGAAGGGGGCGCAAGGGGTCCTACGAGCAGTACTTC
.,.,TRBV19,TRBJ1-1,11,CASMQIAEAFF,TGTGCCAGTATGCAGATCGCTGAAGCTTTCTTT
once,TRBD1,TRBV28,TRBJ2-7,13,CASSLRTGIEQYF,TGTGCCAGCAGTTTGAGGACAGGTATCGAGCAGTACTTC
few,.,TRBV27,TRBJ1-5,12,CASSLPGQPQHF,TGTGCCAGCAGTCTCCCGGGGCAGCCCCAGCATTTT
.,TRBD1,TRBV11-3,TRBJ2-7,12,CASSGQGDEQYF,TGTGCCAGCAGCGGTCAGGGGGACGAGCAGTACTTC
.,TRBD1,TRBV7-3,TRBJ1-2,16,CASSLQGQGPGYGYTF,TGTGCCAGCAGCCTCCAGGGACAGGGGCCGGGCTATGGCTACACCTTC
.,.,TRBV14,TRBJ1-2,13,CASSQIGVFGYTF,TGTGCCAGCAGCCAAATCGGAGTGTTCGGCTACACCTTC
.,TRBD1,TRBV4-1,TRBJ2-1,16,CASSQEQGPSYNEQFF,TGCGCCAGCAGCCAAGAACAGGGGCCCAGCTACAATGAGCAGTTCTTC
.,TRBD1,TRBV4-1,TRBJ1-4,16,CASSRGQGQGREKLFF,TGCGCCAGCAGCCGGGGGCAAGGACAGGGTAGGGAAAAACTGTTTTTT
.,.,TRBV11-3,TRBJ2-7,13,CASSRGTPYEQYF,TGTGCCAGCAGCCGTGGCACCCCTTACGAGCAGTACTTC
once,TRBD1,TRBV6-5,TRBJ1-5,15,CASRRDRGMNQPQHF,TGTGCCAGCAGAAGGGACAGGGGGATGAATCAGCCCCAGCATTTT
.,TRBD1,TRBV4-1,TRBJ2-7,16,CASSQVPGQGSYEQYF,TGCGCCAGCAGCCAAGTTCCGGGACAGGGGTCCTACGAGCAGTACTTC
.,TRBD1,TRBV15,TRBJ1-5,13,CASSQGADQPQHF,TGTGCCAGCTCACAGGGGGCGGATCAGCCCCAGCATTTT
.,TRBD1,TRBV5-4,TRBJ1-6,20,CASSLASQGAISSYNSPLHF,TGTGCCAGCAGCTTGGCCAGTCAGGGGGCAATTAGCTCCTATAATTCACCCCTCCACTTT
.,.,TRBV6-5,TRBJ1-1,16,CASSYTRQAPYTEAFF,TGTGCCAGCAGTTATACCCGGCAGGCGCCCTACACTGAAGCTTTCTTT
.,.,TRBV5-1,TRBJ1-1,16,CASSSRGGHMNTEAFF,TGCGCCAGCAGCTCACGGGGGGGACATATGAACACTGAAGCTTTCTTT
.,TRBD1,TRBV6-5,TRBJ1-6,14,CASSGQANNSPLHF,TGTGCCAGCAGCGGACAGGCCAACAATTCACCCCTCCACTTT
once,TRBD2,TRBV5-1,TRBJ2-7,14,CASSLTSGTYEQYF,TGCGCCAGCAGCTTGACTAGCGGGACTTACGAGCAGTACTTC
few,.,TRBV5-6,TRBJ1-6,13,CASSIGPGWPLHF,TGTGCCAGCAGCATTGGACCGGGGTGGCCCCTCCACTTT
.,TRBD2,TRBV7-7,TRBJ2-7,14,CASSLVAGADEQYF,TGTGCTAGCAGCTTGGTAGCGGGAGCTGACGAGCAGTACTTC
.,.,TRBV21-1,TRBJ1-1,10,CAGKGEKAFF,TGTGCCGGAAAAGGGGAAAAGGCTTTCTTT
.,TRBD2,TRBV25-1,TRBJ2-1,13,CASRAGGHNEQFF,TGTGCCAGCAGGGCGGGAGGCCACAATGAGCAGTTCTTC
.,.,TRBV15,TRBJ2-4,12,CATSNYRNIQYF,TGTGCCACCAGCAACTACAGGAACATTCAGTACTTC
once,.,TRBV4-1,TRBJ2-5,14,CASSQDREEETQYF,TGCGCCAGCAGCCAAGATAGAGAAGAAGAGACCCAGTACTTC
.,.,TRBV9,TRBJ1-4,14,CASSVDQGNEKLFF,TGTGCCAGCAGCGTAGATCAGGGCAATGAAAAACTGTTTTTT
.,.,TRBV21-1,TRBJ2-4,14,CASSKSLAKNIQYF,TGTGCCAGCAGCAAGAGTCTAGCCAAAAACATTCAGTACTTC
.,.,TRBV5-4,TRBJ1-1,13,CASNPVSGTEAFF,TGTGCCAGCAACCCAGTCAGTGGTACTGAAGCTTTCTTT
.,.,TRBV7-6,TRBJ2-3,15,CASSPRDSFTDTQYF,TGTGCCAGCAGCCCCCGGGACTCCTTCACAGATACGCAGTATTTT
.,TRBD2,TRBV19,TRBJ2-3,14,CASTQREGVGTQYF,TGTGCCAGTACACAGCGGGAGGGAGTTGGTACGCAGTATTTT
.,TRBD2,TRBV4-1,TRBJ2-1,12,CASSHERGRRFF,TGCGCCAGCAGCCACGAGCGGGGGAGGAGGTTCTTC
.,.,TRBV20-1,TRBJ1-5,11,CSARGDQPQHF,TGCAGTGCCCGCGGGGATCAGCCCCAGCATTTT
few,TRBD2,TRBV6-4,TRBJ2-1,15,CASSGTSGGYNEQFF,TGTGCCAGCAGTGGGACTAGCGGGGGTTACAATGAGCAGTTCTTC
.,.,TRBV15,TRBJ1-5,17,CATSRGMGGSGNQPQHF,TGTGCCACCAGCAGGGGGATGGGGGGGTCGGGGAATCAGCCCCAGCATTTT
.,.,TRBV7-8,TRBJ1-2,15,CASSPTRRANYGYTF,TGTGCCAGCAGCCCGACCAGGAGGGCTAACTATGGCTACACCTTC
few,TRBD1,TRBV6-1,TRBJ1-4,15,CASIPGGNANEKLFF,TGTGCCAGCATACCAGGGGGCAACGCTAATGAAAAACTGTTTTTT
.,.,TRBV7-6,TRBJ1-1,12,CASSPSNTEAFF,TGTGCCAGCAGCCCCTCCAACACTGAAGCTTTCTTT
once,.,TRBV20-1,TRBJ2-3,11,CSASSADTQYF,TGCAGTGCTAGCTCAGCAGATACGCAGTATTTT
.,.,TRBV30,TRBJ2-5,13,CAWSLGGAETQYF,TGTGCCTGGAGCCTTGGGGGGGCAGAGACCCAGTACTTC
.,TRBD1,TRBV13,TRBJ2-7,14,CASSTRQGPYEQYF,TGTGCCAGCAGCACACGACAGGGACCCTACGAGCAGTACTTC
few,.,TRBV7-9,TRBJ1-4,13,CASSFASNEKLFF,TGTGCCAGCAGCTTCGCGTCGAATGAAAAACTGTTTTTT
.,TRBD1,TRBV15,TRBJ2-1,14,CATSRTGAGNEQFF,TGTGCCACCAGCAGGACAGGGGCTGGGAATGAGCAGTTCTTC
few,.,TRBV6-4,TRBJ2-2,13,CASSDSSTGELFF,TGTGCCAGCAGTGACTCGAGTACCGGGGAGCTGTTTTTT
.,.,TRBV25-1,TRBJ1-5,13,CASSAGQNQPQHF,TGTGCCAGCAGTGCCGGACAGAATCAGCCCCAGCATTTT
.,TRBD1,TRBV7-7,TRBJ2-7,16,CASSPESGGVADEQYF,TGTGCTAGCAGCCCTGAGTCAGGGGGCGTTGCTGACGAGCAGTACTTC
.,TRBD2,TRBV5-1,TRBJ2-7,12,CASHLGEGEQYF,TGCGCCAGCCACCTAGGGGAGGGCGAGCAGTACTTC
.,.,TRBV10-1,TRBJ1-3,13,CASKASSGNTIYF,TGCGCCAGCAAAGCGAGCTCTGGAAACACCATATATTTT
few,TRBD1,TRBV4-1,TRBJ2-7,14,CASSQGDRAHEQYF,TGCGCCAGCAGCCAGGGGGACAGGGCCCACGAGCAGTACTTC
.,TRBD2,TRBV9,TRBJ2-5,21,CASSPRPGGTSGGTGQETQYF,TGTGCCAGCAGCCCCCGACCCGGCGGGACTAGCGGGGGGACGGGGCAAGAGACCCAGTACTTC
.,TRBD1,TRBV7-9,TRBJ2-7,12,CSSSWDRYEQYF,TGTTCCAGCAGTTGGGACAGGTACGAGCAGTACTTC
.,.,TRBV7-3,TRBJ1-1,14,CASSLGHVNTEAFF,TGTGCCAGCAGCTTAGGGCATGTAAACACTGAAGCTTTCTTT
.,.,TRBV5-1,TRBJ1-1,15,CASRKYAGAHTEAFF,TGCGCCAGCAGGAAATACGCGGGGGCCCACACTGAAGCTTTCTTT
few,.,TRBV6-4,TRBJ1-5,15,CASSFKGGPKGPQHF,TGTGCCAGCAGCTTCAAGGGGGGGCCGAAGGGACCCCAGCATTTT
.,.,TRBV19,TRBJ2-5,14,CASRTMAGQETQYF,TGTGCCAGCCGGACCATGGCGGGGCAAGAGACCCAGTACTTC
few,.,TRBV2,TRBJ2-7,12,CASSWGRYEQYF,TGTGCCAGCAGTTGGGGCCGATACGAGCAGTACTTC
once,.,TRBV5-1,TRBJ1-1,14,CASAGQPSNTEAFF,TGCGCCAGCGCCGGACAGCCATCGAACACTGAAGCTTTCTTT
.,.,TRBV7-8,TRBJ2-2,13,CASSGGAAGELFF,TGTGCCAGCAGCGGCGGGGCCGCCGGGGAGCTGTTTTTT
.,TRBD2,TRBV10-1,TRBJ2-7,14,CASSVGGSSYEQYF,TGCGCCAGCAGTGTCGGCGGGAGCTCCTACGAGCAGTACTTC